The rows below give T cell receptor beta chains drawn from one sample of a study of T cells in tuberculosis. Measured with immunoSEQ multiplex PCR; TCRdb has only the in-frame clones, and not every one. The sample contains about 59,000 clones, approximately 80% of which appear only once. Sequencing was carried out using CD1b-GMM tetramer-negative cells sorted from PBMCs. The receptors stem from an adult woman with latent tuberculosis. CDR3s include the opening cysteine and the closing phenylalanine or tryptophan. The order of the fields is V gene, D gene, clone size, J gene, CDR3 DNA, CDR3 protein. A D gene is named only where the DNA matches it firmly. The size entry is marked missing in some rows and otherwise reads once, few, many or a size class.

V gene: TRBV14
D gene: TRBD2
clone size: -
J gene: TRBJ2-1
CDR3 DNA: TGTGCCAGCAGCCAAGTGCGGGGGGTATACAATGAGCAGTTCTTC
CDR3 protein: CASSQVRGVYNEQFF

V gene: TRBV5-1
D gene: TRBD2
clone size: -
J gene: TRBJ2-1
CDR3 DNA: TGCGCCAGCAGCTTGGAGCGGGAGAAGTGGAATGAGCAGTTCTTC
CDR3 protein: CASSLEREKWNEQFF

V gene: TRBV9
D gene: -
clone size: -
J gene: TRBJ2-7
CDR3 DNA: TGTGCCAGCAGCGTAGGAACGGGGAGTCAGCAGTACTTC
CDR3 protein: CASSVGTGSQQYF

V gene: TRBV15
D gene: -
clone size: -
J gene: TRBJ1-3
CDR3 DNA: TGTGCCACTCAGGACATCTCCGAGGGAAACACCATATATTTT
CDR3 protein: CATQDISEGNTIYF

V gene: TRBV11-2
D gene: -
clone size: -
J gene: TRBJ2-1
CDR3 DNA: TGTGCCAGCAGCTTGCAGGTGGATGAGCAGTTCTTC
CDR3 protein: CASSLQVDEQFF

V gene: TRBV2
D gene: -
clone size: -
J gene: TRBJ1-1
CDR3 DNA: TGTGCCAGCAGTTCTGGGGGGGCCACTGAAGCTTTCTTT
CDR3 protein: CASSSGGATEAFF

V gene: TRBV14
D gene: TRBD2
clone size: -
J gene: TRBJ2-2
CDR3 DNA: TGTGCCAGCAGCGTACTAGCGGGAGGTCGCGGCACCGGGGAGCTGTTTTTT
CDR3 protein: CASSVLAGGRGTGELFF

V gene: TRBV5-1
D gene: TRBD2
clone size: -
J gene: TRBJ2-5
CDR3 DNA: TGCGCCAGCAGCGGAACTAGCGGGGGGAGAGAGACCCAGTACTTC
CDR3 protein: CASSGTSGGRETQYF

V gene: TRBV15
D gene: -
clone size: -
J gene: TRBJ2-1
CDR3 DNA: TGTGCCACCGGTACTCCCAAGCGGCCTCAGGAGCAGTTCTTC
CDR3 protein: CATGTPKRPQEQFF

V gene: TRBV7-2
D gene: TRBD1
clone size: -
J gene: TRBJ2-3
CDR3 DNA: TGTGCCAGCAGCTTGGGGACAGGGGAAGATACGCAGTATTTT
CDR3 protein: CASSLGTGEDTQYF

V gene: TRBV6-6
D gene: -
clone size: -
J gene: TRBJ1-2
CDR3 DNA: TGTGCCAGCAGTTACGCCCGGGAGAGCTATGGCTACACCTTC
CDR3 protein: CASSYARESYGYTF

V gene: TRBV6-5
D gene: -
clone size: once
J gene: TRBJ1-2
CDR3 DNA: TGTGCCAGCAGTTCCGGGATATCCTATGGCTACACCTTC
CDR3 protein: CASSSGISYGYTF

V gene: TRBV10-1
D gene: TRBD2
clone size: -
J gene: TRBJ2-7
CDR3 DNA: TGCGCCAGCAGTGACCATACTAGCGGCCGCTCCTACGAGCAGTACTTC
CDR3 protein: CASSDHTSGRSYEQYF

V gene: TRBV30
D gene: TRBD1
clone size: -
J gene: TRBJ1-2
CDR3 DNA: TGTGCCTGGGCCGGGACAGGGACTAACTATGGCTACACCTTC
CDR3 protein: CAWAGTGTNYGYTF

V gene: TRBV19
D gene: TRBD2
clone size: once
J gene: TRBJ2-1
CDR3 DNA: TGTGCCAGTAAGGCGACTAGCTTCTACAATGAGCAGTTCTTC
CDR3 protein: CASKATSFYNEQFF

V gene: TRBV7-9
D gene: TRBD2
clone size: few
J gene: TRBJ2-3
CDR3 DNA: TGTGCCAGCAGCTTAGGGGCGGGAGTGACAGATACGCAGTATTTT
CDR3 protein: CASSLGAGVTDTQYF

V gene: TRBV7-3
D gene: TRBD1
clone size: -
J gene: TRBJ2-3
CDR3 DNA: TGTGCCAGCAGCTCGACAGGGGTTAGCACAGATACGCAGTATTTT
CDR3 protein: CASSSTGVSTDTQYF

V gene: TRBV6-1
D gene: -
clone size: -
J gene: TRBJ2-2
CDR3 DNA: TGTGCCAGCAGTGAAAACCCAGACGGGGAGCTGTTTTTT
CDR3 protein: CASSENPDGELFF

V gene: TRBV15
D gene: -
clone size: -
J gene: TRBJ1-4
CDR3 DNA: TGTGCCACCAGCAGAGCTGGGGGCCCAGGGGATGAAAAACTGTTTTTT
CDR3 protein: CATSRAGGPGDEKLFF

V gene: TRBV11-3
D gene: -
clone size: -
J gene: TRBJ2-7
CDR3 DNA: TGTGCCAGGAACAGGAGCTCCTACGAGCAGTACTTC
CDR3 protein: CARNRSSYEQYF

V gene: TRBV5-1
D gene: TRBD2
clone size: few
J gene: TRBJ2-3
CDR3 DNA: TGCGCCAGCAGCTTCACTAGCGCGAGCACAGATACGCAGTATTTT
CDR3 protein: CASSFTSASTDTQYF

V gene: TRBV28
D gene: TRBD2
clone size: -
J gene: TRBJ2-7
CDR3 DNA: TGTGCCAGCAGTTTGTTCGGACTAGCGGGAACCCGAGGGGCCTACGAGCAGTACTTC
CDR3 protein: CASSLFGLAGTRGAYEQYF

V gene: TRBV5-1
D gene: -
clone size: -
J gene: TRBJ2-1
CDR3 DNA: TGCGCCAGCAGCTTGGCGGGTTATCGTACCAATGAGCAGTTCTTC
CDR3 protein: CASSLAGYRTNEQFF

V gene: TRBV9
D gene: -
clone size: -
J gene: TRBJ2-5
CDR3 DNA: TGTGCCAGCAGCCCCACCCAGGCCAGTCGGGAGACCCAGTACTTC
CDR3 protein: CASSPTQASRETQYF

V gene: TRBV7-9
D gene: -
clone size: -
J gene: TRBJ2-7
CDR3 DNA: TGTGCCAGCACCCCCACTGACTTC
CDR3 protein: CASTPTDF

V gene: TRBV19
D gene: -
clone size: -
J gene: TRBJ2-7
CDR3 DNA: TGTGCCAGTAGTATGAGGGGGTCGTCGACCTACGAGCAGTACTTC
CDR3 protein: CASSMRGSSTYEQYF

V gene: TRBV9
D gene: -
clone size: -
J gene: TRBJ2-1
CDR3 DNA: TGTGCCAGCAGCGTAGCCTTAGGGGCAGGGTATGAGCAGTTCTTC
CDR3 protein: CASSVALGAGYEQFF

V gene: TRBV18
D gene: TRBD1
clone size: -
J gene: TRBJ2-1
CDR3 DNA: TGTGCCAGCTCCGGGCAGGGGGAGTACTATGAGCAGTTCTTC
CDR3 protein: CASSGQGEYYEQFF

V gene: TRBV9
D gene: TRBD1
clone size: -
J gene: TRBJ2-5
CDR3 DNA: TGTGCCAGCAGCGTCGACAGGGGGCGTTCGGGGGAGACCCAGCACTTC
CDR3 protein: CASSVDRGRSGETQHF